A single sample is the source of the 18 T cell receptor beta chains below, sequenced in a study of regulatory T cells in long-lasting Graves disease. Time point meaning: persistent/refractory GD, antithyroid drugs over 5 years with positive TRAb. Isolated PBMC RNA provided the starting material for the TCR library. Arm-PCR with iRepertoire HTBI primers amplified the CDR3 regions for these TCR beta libraries. TCRdb reprocessed the multiplex PCR reads with MiXCR, giving one entry per CDR3 protein. The table has around 450,000 distinct CDR3 sequences, around a fifth seen once. Sequencing was performed on peripheral blood mononuclear cells (PBMCs), taken when the disease was refractory, from a patient treated with antithyroid drugs. Receptor source: a female donor with Graves disease.

The CDR3 sequence is CSAPNSRDRGSGTQYF. CDR3 nucleotide sequence: TGCAGTGCTCCCAACTCCCGGGACCGCGGTTCGGGGACCCAGTACTTC. This chain connects TRBV20-1 to TRBJ2-5; TRBD1 or TRBD2 may be the D gene (5 bases each). Trimming removed 5 bases from V and 7 bases from J, with 26 bases in between. The CDR3 runs to 16 residues. CDR1 is DFQATT, CDR2 SNEGSKA, per germline (reference sequence).

This clonotype was observed at least ten times. V usage is TRBV10-3 and J usage is TRBJ1-1; D perhaps matches TRBD1 (6 bases). The V end was cut by 6 bases, the J end by 1 base, with 9 bases between. There are 13 residues in the CDR3. Germline lookup yields CDR1 ENHRY and CDR2 SYGVKD. The CDR3 spells CAIRGAGNTEAFF. In DNA, the CDR3 is TGTGCCATCAGGGGGGCGGGGAACACTGAAGCTTTCTTT.

This clonotype came up a few times. V usage is TRBV6-1 and J usage is TRBJ2-5; 10 nucleotides line up with TRBD2. The trim removed 6 bases at V and 5 bases at J, leaving 6 bases unmatched. The length of the CDR3 is 14 residues. The germline CDR1 and CDR2 sequences are MNHNS and SASEGT. The CDR3 reads CASSLAGVGETQYF. DNA for the CDR3: TGTGCCAGCAGCCTAGCGGGAGTGGGTGAGACCCAGTACTTC.

This sequence joins TRBV6-2 or TRBV6-3 and TRBJ1-4, with D unclear. CDR3 length equals 14 residues. Deletions cut 5 bases from V and 5 bases from J, with 12 bases between. Germline lookup yields CDR1 MNHEY and CDR2 SVGEGT. DNA for the CDR3: TGTGCCAGCAGTCCGACGGGCTCGAATGAAAAACTGTTTTTT. This sequence encodes CASSPTGSNEKLFF.

This clonotype was seen many times. The chain joins TRBV27 to TRBJ1-2, with D unclear. This CDR3 is 14 amino acids long. The germline gives CDR1 MNHEY, CDR2 SMNVEV (reference sequence). Trimming shortened V by 4 bases and J by 6 bases, and 15 bases separated the two germline ends. Here the CDR3 DNA reads TGTGCCAGCAGTTCCGCGCAGAACCCCGATGGCTACACCTTC. This gives the protein CASSSAQNPDGYTF.

As concerns this clonotype: Its ends do not fully match the called genes, so a read error is possible. The chain couples TRBV5-1 to TRBJ2-2; 11 bases are a match to TRBD2. The germline V gene encodes CDR1 SGHRS and CDR2 YFSETQ. There are 18 residues in the CDR3. CDR3 amino acids: CASSLGRLAGRRTGEPFF. The CDR3 DNA follows: TGCGCCAGCAGCCTTGGAAGACTAGCGGGACGACGGACCGGGGAGCCGTTTTTT.

This clonotype was picked up many times. The rearrangement uses TRBV3-1 and TRBJ2-5; D ambiguous. This CDR3 contains 11 residues. Trimming pared 0 bases from V and 6 bases from J, leaving 2 bases between. In germline, CDR1 is LGHDT, CDR2 YNNKEL (reference sequence). The CDR3 protein is CASSQDQTQYF. CDR3 nucleotide sequence: TGTGCCAGCAGCCAAGATCAGACCCAGTACTTC.

Only a few counts were recorded for this clonotype. The chain has TRBV6-2 or TRBV6-3 and TRBJ2-2; 11 bases fit TRBD2. The germline gives CDR1 MNHEY, CDR2 SVGEGT. Trimming cost V 6 bases and J 0 bases; bases outside gene matches: 6. The CDR3 is 17 residues long. This CDR3 reads CASSKLAGAPNTGELFF. The CDR3 coding sequence is TGTGCCAGCAGCAAACTAGCGGGAGCTCCGAACACCGGGGAGCTGTTTTTT.

Ten or more counts support this clonotype. The CDR3 region has the DNA TGTGCCATCAGAGCTACCGGGACTCTATACGAGCAGTACTTC. Encoded protein: CAIRATGTLYEQYF. The chain recombines TRBV10-3 with TRBJ2-7; D possibly corresponds to TRBD2 (6 bases). Germline loops: CDR1 ENHRY, CDR2 SYGVKD. The CDR3 sequence is 14 residues long. Trimming removed 6 bases at V and 4 bases at J, with 16 bases between.

This clonotype turned up a few times. The genes are TRBV19 and TRBJ1-2; D may be TRBD1 (5 bases). The CDR3 loop spans 15 amino acids. CDR1 and CDR2 (germline): LNHDA, SQIVND (reference sequence). Trimming removed 7 bases at V and 4 bases at J, with 19 bases between. CDR3 protein: CASTSGEGRAYGYTF. The CDR3 bases are TGTGCCAGTACCTCCGGGGAGGGGCGGGCCTATGGCTACACCTTC.

This clonotype was observed at least ten times. The V gene is TRBV5-1, the J gene TRBJ2-7; 8 bases line up with TRBD2. The CDR3 extends over 14 amino acids. J was trimmed by 4 bases and V by 4 bases; bases with no gene match: 7. CDR1 is SGHRS, CDR2 YFSETQ, per germline. DNA of the CDR3: TGCGCCAGCAGCCCAGTAGCGGGATCGTACGAGCAGTACTTC. Translating gives CASSPVAGSYEQYF.

The chain uses TRBV20-1 and TRBJ2-3; TRBD2 aligns across 10 bases. There are 15 residues in the CDR3. Germline V lookup: CDR1 DFQATT, CDR2 SNEGSKA (reference sequence). V lost 3 bases and J lost 2; bases outside the gene matches: 5. The CDR3 loop reads CSARATSGDTDTQYF. CDR3 bases: TGCAGTGCTAGGGCAACTAGCGGGGACACAGATACGCAGTATTTT.

This clonotype was counted at least ten times. The chain carries TRBV2 and TRBJ1-2; 9 positions match TRBD1. The CDR3 is made up of 14 amino acids. J gave up 4 bases and V 7 bases, and 7 bases lay outside the gene matches. Germline V CDR1 and CDR2: SNHLY, FYNNEI. The CDR3 loop reads CASILQGAGYGYTF. CDR3 coding DNA: TGTGCCAGCATTCTACAGGGGGCAGGCTATGGCTACACCTTC.

The genes are TRBV6-1 and TRBJ2-6; D possibly corresponds to TRBD1 (5 bases). The CDR3 extends over 15 amino acids. V was shortened by 10 bases and J by 0 bases, with 13 bases between the two germline ends. The germline gives CDR1 MNHNS, CDR2 SASEGT. The CDR3 spells CATWKDNSGANVLTF. CDR3 bases: TGTGCCACCTGGAAGGACAACTCTGGGGCCAACGTCCTGACTTTC.

This clonotype was seen repeatedly, ten times or more. The V and J genes are TRBV28 and TRBJ2-7, with TRBD1 matching 9 bases. The CDR3 spans 16 residues. Losses at the gene ends were 5 bases for V and 3 bases for J; bases not matched to a gene: 11. Looked up from germline, CDR1 is MDHEN and CDR2 is SYDVKM. The CDR3 nucleotides read TGTGCCAGCAGTCCTCGGACAGGGGAAGTACTCTACGAGCAGTACTTC. It yields the protein CASSPRTGEVLYEQYF.

The table lists this clonotype with a few counts. The chain is built from TRBV19 and TRBJ2-2; TRBD2 is a possible D gene (5 bases). Germline V gene lookup returns CDR1 LNHDA and CDR2 SQIVND (reference sequence). Trimming took 1 base from V and 5 from J, leaving 17 bases between them. This CDR3 comprises 17 residues. CDR3 loop: CASSIARWRTPTGELFF. The CDR3 DNA reads as TGTGCCAGTAGTATAGCACGATGGAGGACGCCGACCGGGGAGCTGTTTTTT.

This sequence joins TRBV12-3 or TRBV12-4 and TRBJ1-6; D unresolved. V shed 3 bases and J shed 7 bases, with 10 bases lying between them. The CDR3 has 14 residues. The chain's CDR3 is CASSLSQRNSPLHF. For the CDR3, the DNA is TGTGCCAGCAGTTTGTCGCAGCGCAATTCACCCCTCCACTTT.

The chain carries TRBV7-8 and TRBJ1-2, with 7 bases aligning to TRBD1. This CDR3 spans 14 amino acids. Germline V gives CDR1 SGHVS, CDR2 FQNEAQ. After removal of 4 bases from V and 8 bases from J, the junction contained 10 bases not matched to a gene. DNA for the CDR3: TGTGCCAGCAGCTCGCAACAGGGGATCGTCGGCTACACCTTC. Translating it yields CASSSQQGIVGYTF.